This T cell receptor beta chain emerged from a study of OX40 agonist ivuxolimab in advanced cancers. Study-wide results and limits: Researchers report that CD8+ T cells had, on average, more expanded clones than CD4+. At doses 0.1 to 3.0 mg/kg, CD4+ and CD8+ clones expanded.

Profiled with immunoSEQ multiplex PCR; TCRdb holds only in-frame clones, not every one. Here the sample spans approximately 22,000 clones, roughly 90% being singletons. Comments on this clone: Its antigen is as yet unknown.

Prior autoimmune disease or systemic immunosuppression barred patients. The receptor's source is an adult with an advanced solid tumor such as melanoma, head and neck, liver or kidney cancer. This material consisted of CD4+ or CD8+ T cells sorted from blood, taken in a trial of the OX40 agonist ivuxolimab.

The CDR3 region is CASSGQGGHYNEQFF. The CDR3 bases are TGTGCCAGCAGCGGACAGGGAGGCCATTACAATGAGCAGTTCTTC. V usage is TRBV9 and J usage is TRBJ2-1, with D possibly matching TRBD1 (7 bases). V was pared by 3 bases and J by 4 bases, with 14 bases between. Germline lookup yields CDR1 SGDLS and CDR2 YYNGEE. This CDR3 region has 15 residues.